Following are 5 T cell receptor beta chains from one sample sequenced in a study of response to subunit inactivated influenza vaccine. TCRdb processed the RT-PCR reads anew with MiXCR; each CDR3 protein has one entry. This table has over 800,000 distinct CDR3 sequences, about 20% appearing once. Sample: PBMCs from blood, taken 4 to 6 days after vaccination. The receptors stem from a man aged 45-60 years who received an inactivated influenza vaccine.

This clonotype was observed a few times. This chain joins TRBV20-1 and TRBJ1-2; D may be TRBD1 (5 bases). This CDR3 region has 15 residues. Germline V gene lookup returns CDR1 DFQATT and CDR2 SNEGSKA (reference sequence). The V end lost 3 bases, the J end lost 8 bases, and 22 bases lay between the germline ends. The CDR3 sequence is CSASNPGAEGSGYTF. As DNA, the CDR3 is TGCAGTGCTAGCAATCCAGGCGCCGAGGGGTCCGGCTACACCTTC.

The sample holds a few counts of this clonotype. The chain combines TRBV4-2 with TRBJ2-5, with TRBD1 identical over 7 bases. The ends lost 2 bases at V and 5 bases at J; junction bases unmatched: 5. CDR1 is LGHNA and CDR2 is YNFKEQ in the germline V gene. CDR3 length: 14 amino acids. This chain's CDR3 is CASSQPGQWETQYF. As DNA, the CDR3 is TGTGCCAGCAGCCAACCGGGACAGTGGGAGACCCAGTACTTC.

This clonotype was recorded many times. This chain uses TRBV12-3 or TRBV12-4 with TRBJ2-1, with 12 bases lining up with TRBD2. Trimming removed 5 bases from V and 9 bases from J; junction bases left unmatched: 5. This CDR3 spans 14 amino acids. The CDR3 loop reads CASSPSGRAGEQFF. CDR3 in DNA: TGTGCCAGCAGTCCTAGCGGGAGGGCTGGTGAGCAGTTCTTC.

This clonotype was picked up many times. V and J are TRBV4-3 and TRBJ2-1; TRBD1 matches 9 bases. The CDR3 has 15 residues. Germline-derived CDR1 and CDR2 are LGHNA and YSLEER. Unmatched junction bases numbered 8, after V lost 4 bases and J lost 7 bases. Here the CDR3 DNA reads TGCGCCAGCAGCCTGGGGGACAGGGTGGGTAATGAGCAGTTCTTC. Encoded protein: CASSLGDRVGNEQFF.

J is TRBJ2-6 and V is TRBV20-1, with no clear D. There are 12 residues in the CDR3. Trimming removed 6 bases at V and 7 bases at J, with 10 bases between. Germline CDR1 reads DFQATT; CDR2 reads SNEGSKA (reference sequence). The CDR3 loop reads CSALQGANVLTF. CDR3 nucleotide sequence: TGCAGTGCCCTGCAAGGTGCCAACGTCCTGACTTTC.